This T cell receptor beta chain emerged from a study of T cells in Graves' hyperthyroidism and ophthalmopathy. Findings and caveats of the study: Separating ophthalmopathy from stable hyperthyroidism was achieved by a 13 V-J model.

Germline CDR1 and CDR2: SGHTA and FQGNSA. This CDR3 spans 14 amino acids. The study defined stable Graves' hyperthyroidism as no ophthalmopathy progression within 18 months. Hyperthyroidism had been newly diagnosed in patients aged 18 to 65, and its duration was under 2 months. Fresh peripheral blood, 10 ml, yielded the PBMCs. RNA transcripts provided the source from which TCR beta CDR3 regions were amplified. A set of HTBI primers served as the primers for a first-round RT-PCR of the TCR CDR3. Via MiXCR, TCRdb re-called the multiplex PCR reads, giving one row per CDR3 protein. Found here are 300,000 to 450,000 distinct CDR3 sequences, approximately 25% of them singletons; the top ten hold more than 60%. Remarks on this clonotype: Antigen specificity is unknown. An end of the junction does not agree with germline; a read error may underlie this.

The specimen was blood. V gene TRBV7-2 combines with J gene TRBJ1-2, with D hard to call. The sequence came from a man aged 45-65 years with Graves' hyperthyroidism. Written as DNA, the CDR3 is TGTGTCAGCAGCCGTGACATTAAAGACTATGGCTACACCTTC. Translated: CVSSRDIKDYGYTF.